What follows is one T cell receptor beta chain and its context. The antigen is not known. Data came from immunoSEQ multiplex PCR; TCRdb stores just in-frame clones and leaves some out. The sample yields some 79,000 clones, 60% to 85% seen once. Germline V gene sequence: CDR1 LNHDA, CDR2 SQIVND (reference sequence). The length of the CDR3 is 14 residues. Trimming removed 4 bases from V and 4 bases from J; junction bases left unmatched: 5. The data belong to a study of T cell responses to AZD1222 COVID-19 vaccine. The study's findings and limits: Donors were mostly white British, more females; clonal diversity possibly underestimated. Among those given AZD1222, only 6 or 7 were seropositive at baseline. There were repertoire samples only from the period after the peak T cell response. Reports indicate that nearly half of spike-specific TCRs are directed at unmutated variant regions.

This rearrangement joins TRBV19 to TRBJ2-7, with 9 bases lining up with TRBD2. Sequences were derived from peripheral blood, sampled 28 days after the second AZD1222 dose. This receptor was taken from an adult who received the AZD1222 COVID-19 vaccine. The CDR3 region is CASSSLAGFYEQYF. Here the CDR3 DNA reads TGTGCCAGTAGTAGCCTAGCGGGATTTTACGAGCAGTACTTC.